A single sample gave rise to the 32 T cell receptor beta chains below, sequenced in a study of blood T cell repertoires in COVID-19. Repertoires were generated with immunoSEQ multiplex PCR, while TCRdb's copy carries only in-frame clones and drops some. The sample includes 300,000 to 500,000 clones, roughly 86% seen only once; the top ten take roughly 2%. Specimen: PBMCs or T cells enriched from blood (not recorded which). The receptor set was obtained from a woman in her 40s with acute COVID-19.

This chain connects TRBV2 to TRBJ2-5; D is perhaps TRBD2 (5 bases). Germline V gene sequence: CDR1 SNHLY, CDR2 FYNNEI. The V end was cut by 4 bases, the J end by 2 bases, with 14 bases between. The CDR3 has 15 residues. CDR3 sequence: CASSVGASDQETQYF. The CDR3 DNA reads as TGTGCCAGCAGTGTGGGAGCGAGCGATCAAGAGACCCAGTACTTC.

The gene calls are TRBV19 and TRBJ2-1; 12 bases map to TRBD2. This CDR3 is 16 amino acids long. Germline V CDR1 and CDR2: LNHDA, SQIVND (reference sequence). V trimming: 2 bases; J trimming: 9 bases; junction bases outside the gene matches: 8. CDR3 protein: CASSINLAGGPSEQFF. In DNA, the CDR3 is TGTGCCAGTAGTATAAATCTAGCGGGGGGGCCCAGTGAGCAGTTCTTC.

CDR3: CSVRQGTHEQYF. CDR3 DNA: TGCAGCGTCAGACAGGGCACCCACGAGCAGTACTTC. The rearrangement links TRBV29-1 to TRBJ2-7, with 7 bases that match TRBD1. The CDR3 contains 12 residues. The trim removed 6 bases at V and 5 bases at J, leaving 7 bases unmatched. Germline V gene data show CDR1 as SQVTM and CDR2 as ANQGSEA.

The CDR3 region has the DNA TGTGCCAGCAGCCCTCATCGACAAAATTCACCCCTCCACTTT. It yields the protein CASSPHRQNSPLHF. The V gene is TRBV3-1 (or the pseudogene TRBV3-2), the J gene TRBJ1-6, with D unclear. V lost 4 bases, J lost 7 bases, and 11 bases lay in between. The CDR3 is made up of 14 amino acids. From germline, CDR1 is LGHDT and CDR2 YNNKEL (reference sequence).

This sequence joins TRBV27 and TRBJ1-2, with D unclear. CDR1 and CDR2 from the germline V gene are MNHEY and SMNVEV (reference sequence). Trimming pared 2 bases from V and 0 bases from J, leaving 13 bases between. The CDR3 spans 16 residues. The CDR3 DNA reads TGTGCCAGCAGTTTAATTTGGGCAGGATCTAACTATGGCTACACCTTC. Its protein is CASSLIWAGSNYGYTF.

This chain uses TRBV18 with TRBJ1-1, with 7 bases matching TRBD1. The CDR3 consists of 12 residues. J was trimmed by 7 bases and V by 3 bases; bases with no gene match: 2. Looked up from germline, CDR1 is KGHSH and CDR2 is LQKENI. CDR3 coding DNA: TGTGCCAGCTCACCGGGACAGCTTGAAGCTTTCTTT. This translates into CASSPGQLEAFF. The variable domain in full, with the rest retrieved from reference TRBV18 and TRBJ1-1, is NAGVMQNPRHLVRRRGQEARLRCSPMKGHSHVYWYRQLPEEGLKFMVYLQKENIIDESGMPKERFSAEFPKEGPSILRIQQVVRGDSAAYFCASSPGQLEAFFGQGTRLTVV.

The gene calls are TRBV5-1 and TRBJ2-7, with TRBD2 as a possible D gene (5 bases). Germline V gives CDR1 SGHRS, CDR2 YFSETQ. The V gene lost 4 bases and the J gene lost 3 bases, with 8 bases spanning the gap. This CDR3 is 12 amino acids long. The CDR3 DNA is TGCGCCAGCAGCCCCGGGATCTACGAGCAGTACTTC. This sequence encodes CASSPGIYEQYF.

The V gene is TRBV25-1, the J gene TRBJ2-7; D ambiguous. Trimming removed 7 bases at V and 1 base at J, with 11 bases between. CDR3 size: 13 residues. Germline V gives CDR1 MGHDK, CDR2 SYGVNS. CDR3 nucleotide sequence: TGTGCCAGCAATGCCGGTAATTCCTACGAGCAGTACTTC. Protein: CASNAGNSYEQYF.

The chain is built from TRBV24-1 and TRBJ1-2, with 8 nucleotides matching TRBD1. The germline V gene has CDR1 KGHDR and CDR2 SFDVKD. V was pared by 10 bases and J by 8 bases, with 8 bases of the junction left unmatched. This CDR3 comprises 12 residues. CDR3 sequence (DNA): TGTGCCACGGAGGACGGGACAGGAGGCTACACCTTC. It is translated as CATEDGTGGYTF.

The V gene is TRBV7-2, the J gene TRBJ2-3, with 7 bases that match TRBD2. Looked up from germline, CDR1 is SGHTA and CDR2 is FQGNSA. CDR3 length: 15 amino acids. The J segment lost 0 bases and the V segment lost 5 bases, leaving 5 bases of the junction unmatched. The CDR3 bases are TGTGCCAGCAGCCATTCTAGCGGTAGCACAGATACGCAGTATTTT. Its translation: CASSHSSGSTDTQYF. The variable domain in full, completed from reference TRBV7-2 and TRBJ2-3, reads GAGVSQSPSNKVTEKGKDVELRCDPISGHTALYWYRQSLGQGLEFLIYFQGNSAPDKSGLPSDRFSAERTGGSVSTLTIQRTQQEDSAVYLCASSHSSGSTDTQYFGPGTRLTVL.

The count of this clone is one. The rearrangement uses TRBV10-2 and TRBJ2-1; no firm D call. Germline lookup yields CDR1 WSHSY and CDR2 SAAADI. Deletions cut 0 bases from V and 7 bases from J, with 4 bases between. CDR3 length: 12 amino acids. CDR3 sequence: CASSESLNEQFF. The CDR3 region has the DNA TGCGCCAGCAGTGAGTCTTTAAATGAGCAGTTCTTC.

The CDR3 protein is CASSPMSGPLYTQYF. DNA for the CDR3: TGTGCCAGCAGCCCGATGTCAGGGCCCCTCTATACGCAGTATTTT. The chain carries TRBV9 and TRBJ2-3; D might be TRBD1 (5 bases). V was shortened by 4 bases and J by 7 bases, with 19 bases between the two germline ends. Germline V gene lookup returns CDR1 SGDLS and CDR2 YYNGEE. The CDR3 length is 15 residues.

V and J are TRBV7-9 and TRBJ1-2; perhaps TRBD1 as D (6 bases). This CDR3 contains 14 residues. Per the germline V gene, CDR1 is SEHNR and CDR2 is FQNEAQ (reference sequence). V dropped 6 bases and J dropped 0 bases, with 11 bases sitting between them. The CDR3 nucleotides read TGTGCCAGCAGGCAGGGGACATCTAACTATGGCTACACCTTC. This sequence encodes CASRQGTSNYGYTF.

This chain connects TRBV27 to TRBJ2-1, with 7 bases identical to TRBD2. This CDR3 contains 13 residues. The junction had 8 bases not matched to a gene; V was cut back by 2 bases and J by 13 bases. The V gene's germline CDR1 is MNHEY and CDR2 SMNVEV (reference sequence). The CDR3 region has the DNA TGTGCCAGCAGTTTAATTGCGGGAGAACTCCAGTTCTTC. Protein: CASSLIAGELQFF.

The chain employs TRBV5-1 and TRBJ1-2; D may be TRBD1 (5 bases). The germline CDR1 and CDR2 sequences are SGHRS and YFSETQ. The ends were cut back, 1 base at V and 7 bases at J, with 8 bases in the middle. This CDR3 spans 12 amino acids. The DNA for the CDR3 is TGCGCCAGCAGCTTGCAGGGTTTTGGCTACACCTTC. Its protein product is CASSLQGFGYTF.

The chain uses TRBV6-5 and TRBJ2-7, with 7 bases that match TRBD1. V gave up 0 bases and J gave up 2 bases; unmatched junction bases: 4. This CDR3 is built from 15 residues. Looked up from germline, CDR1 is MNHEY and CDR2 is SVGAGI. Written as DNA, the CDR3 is TGTGCCAGCAGTTACTCCGAGGGACAGACCTACGAGCAGTACTTC. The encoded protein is CASSYSEGQTYEQYF.

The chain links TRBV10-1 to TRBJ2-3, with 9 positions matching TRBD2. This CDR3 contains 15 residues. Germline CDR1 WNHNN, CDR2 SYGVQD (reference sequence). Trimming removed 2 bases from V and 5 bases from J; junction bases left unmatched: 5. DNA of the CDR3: TGCGCCAGCAGTGAGGGAAGCGGGGGGCGAGATACGCAGTATTTT. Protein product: CASSEGSGGRDTQYF.

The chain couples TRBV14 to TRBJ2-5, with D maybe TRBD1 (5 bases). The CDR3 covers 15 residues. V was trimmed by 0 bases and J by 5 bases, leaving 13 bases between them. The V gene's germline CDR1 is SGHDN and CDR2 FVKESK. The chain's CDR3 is CASSQDLRAPETQYF. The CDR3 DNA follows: TGTGCCAGCAGCCAAGATCTCAGGGCTCCCGAGACCCAGTACTTC.

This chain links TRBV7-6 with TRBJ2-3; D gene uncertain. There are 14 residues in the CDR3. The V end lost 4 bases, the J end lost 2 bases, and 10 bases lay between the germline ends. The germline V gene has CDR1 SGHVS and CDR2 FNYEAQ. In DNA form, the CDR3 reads TGTGCCAGCAGCTCCCCGGGTGACACAGATACGCAGTATTTT. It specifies CASSSPGDTDTQYF.

The CDR3 DNA sequence: TGCGCCAGCAGTCCTACTGAGGATTTAGTTACTAACACTGAAGCTTTCTTT. Its translation: CASSPTEDLVTNTEAFF. The genes are TRBV23-1 and TRBJ1-1; D is unclear. TRBV23-1 is reported as an ORF; its role is uncertain. CDR3 length: 17 residues. V lost 4 bases to trimming and J lost 2 bases, with 20 bases between them.

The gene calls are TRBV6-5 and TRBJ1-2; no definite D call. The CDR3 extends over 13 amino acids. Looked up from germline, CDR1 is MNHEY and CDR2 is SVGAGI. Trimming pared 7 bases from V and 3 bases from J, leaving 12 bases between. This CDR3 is CASKGGLDYGYTF. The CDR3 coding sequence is TGTGCCAGCAAGGGAGGGCTCGACTATGGCTACACCTTC.

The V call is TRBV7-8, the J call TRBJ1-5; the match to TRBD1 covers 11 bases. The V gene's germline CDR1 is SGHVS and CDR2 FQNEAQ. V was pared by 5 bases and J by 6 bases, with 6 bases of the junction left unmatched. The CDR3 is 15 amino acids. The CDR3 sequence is CASSLGQGGTQPQHF. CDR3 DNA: TGTGCCAGCAGCCTGGGACAGGGGGGTACTCAGCCCCAGCATTTT.

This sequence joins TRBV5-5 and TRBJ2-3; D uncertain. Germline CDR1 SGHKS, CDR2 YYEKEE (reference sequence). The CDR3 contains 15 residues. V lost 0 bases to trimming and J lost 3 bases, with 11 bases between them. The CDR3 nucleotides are TGTGCCAGCAGCTTGGGACAACCCAGGACAGATACGCAGTATTTT. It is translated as CASSLGQPRTDTQYF. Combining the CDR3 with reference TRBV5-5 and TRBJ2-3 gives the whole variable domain DAGVTQSPTHLIKTRGQQVTLRCSPISGHKSVSWYQQVLGQGPQFIFQYYEKEERGRGNFPDRFSARQFPNYSSELNVNALLLGDSALYLCASSLGQPRTDTQYFGPGTRLTVL.

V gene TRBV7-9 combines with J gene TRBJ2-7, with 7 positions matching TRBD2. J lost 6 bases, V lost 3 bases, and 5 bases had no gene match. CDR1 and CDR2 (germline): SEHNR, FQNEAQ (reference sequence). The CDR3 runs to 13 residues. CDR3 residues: CASSFGGSGEQYF. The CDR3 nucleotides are TGTGCCAGCAGCTTCGGGGGGAGTGGCGAGCAGTACTTC.

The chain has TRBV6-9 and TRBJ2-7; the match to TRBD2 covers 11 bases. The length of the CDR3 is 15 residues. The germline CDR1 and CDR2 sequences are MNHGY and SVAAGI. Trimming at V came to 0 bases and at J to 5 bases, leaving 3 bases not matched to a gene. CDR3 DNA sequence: TGTGCCAGCAGTTATTCCCCGGGACTAGCGGACGAGCAGTACTTC. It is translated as CASSYSPGLADEQYF.

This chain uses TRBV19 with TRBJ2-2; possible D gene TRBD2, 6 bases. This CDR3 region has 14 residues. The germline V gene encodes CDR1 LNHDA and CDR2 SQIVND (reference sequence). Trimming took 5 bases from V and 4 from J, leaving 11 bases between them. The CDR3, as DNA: TGTGCCAGTAGTGGTGGGGGAGGCACCGGGGAGCTGTTTTTT. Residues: CASSGGGGTGELFF.

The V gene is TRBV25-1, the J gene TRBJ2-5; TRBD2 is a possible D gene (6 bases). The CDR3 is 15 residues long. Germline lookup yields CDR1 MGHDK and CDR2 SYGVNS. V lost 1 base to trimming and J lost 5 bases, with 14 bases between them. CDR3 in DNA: TGTGCCAGCAGTGAATGGGGCGGTGGGGGGGAGACCCAGTACTTC. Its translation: CASSEWGGGGETQYF.

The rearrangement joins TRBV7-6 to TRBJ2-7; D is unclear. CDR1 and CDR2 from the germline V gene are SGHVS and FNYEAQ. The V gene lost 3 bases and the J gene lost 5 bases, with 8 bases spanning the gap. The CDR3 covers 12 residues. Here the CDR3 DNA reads TGTGCCAGCAGCTTTGTAGCTCACGAGCAGTACTTC. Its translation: CASSFVAHEQYF.

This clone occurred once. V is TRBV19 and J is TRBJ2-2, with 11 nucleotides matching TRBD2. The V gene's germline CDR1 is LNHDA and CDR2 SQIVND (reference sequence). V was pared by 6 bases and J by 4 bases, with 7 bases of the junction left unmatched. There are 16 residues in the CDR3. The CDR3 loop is CASSLGLAGLTGELFF. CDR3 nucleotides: TGTGCCAGTAGCCTCGGACTAGCGGGCCTCACCGGGGAGCTGTTTTTT.

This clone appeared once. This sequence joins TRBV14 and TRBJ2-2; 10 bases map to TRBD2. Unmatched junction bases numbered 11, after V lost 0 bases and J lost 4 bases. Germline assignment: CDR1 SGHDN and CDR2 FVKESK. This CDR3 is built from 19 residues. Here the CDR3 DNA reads TGTGCCAGCAGCCAAGAGGGGCTAGCGGGGGCGATGGGCACCGGGGAGCTGTTTTTT. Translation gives CASSQEGLAGAMGTGELFF.

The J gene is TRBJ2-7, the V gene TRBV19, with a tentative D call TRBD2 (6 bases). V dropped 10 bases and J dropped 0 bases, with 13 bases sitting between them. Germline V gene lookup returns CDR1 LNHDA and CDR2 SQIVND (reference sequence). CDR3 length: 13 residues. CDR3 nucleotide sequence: TGTGCCACAGGAGGGGACGGCTCCTACGAGCAGTACTTC. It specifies CATGGDGSYEQYF. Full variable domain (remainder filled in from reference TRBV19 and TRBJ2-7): DGGITQSPKYLFRKEGQNVTLSCEQNLNHDAMYWYRQDPGQGLRLIYYSQIVNDFQKGDIAEGYSVSREKKESFPLTVTSAQKNPTAFYLCATGGDGSYEQYFGPGTRLTVT.

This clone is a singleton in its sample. CDR3 sequence: CAIRGTETGSPLHF. CDR3 bases: TGTGCCATCCGCGGGACAGAAACAGGTTCACCCCTCCACTTT. The V gene is TRBV10-3, the J gene TRBJ1-6, with TRBD1 identical over 7 bases. This CDR3 spans 14 amino acids. Germline V gene lookup returns CDR1 ENHRY and CDR2 SYGVKD. Trimming cost V 8 bases and J 9 bases; bases outside gene matches: 10.